This TCR beta chain was sequenced during a study of T cell responses to AZD1222 COVID-19 vaccine. Overall study findings and caveats: A reported finding is that nearly half of spike-specific TCRs target unmutated variant regions. Spike as a whole was targeted by vaccine-associated CD4 TCRs, dominant at 160-218 and 743-854. Baseline serostatus was positive in only six or seven AZD1222 recipients. The sample set comprised mostly white British donors with more females, and clonal diversity was possibly underestimated.

As for this clone: The target antigen is unknown.

Per the germline V gene, CDR1 is MNHEY and CDR2 is SVGAGI. J lost 1 base, V lost 8 bases, and 3 bases had no gene match. There are 13 residues in the CDR3. Repertoires were generated with immunoSEQ multiplex PCR, while TCRdb's copy carries only in-frame clones and drops some. The table includes 60,000 to 75,000 clones, 80% to 90% detected once. The material sequenced was peripheral blood, taken on day 0 of AZD1222 vaccination. This clonotype was obtained from an adult in good health. This chain connects TRBV6-5 to TRBJ2-7; 9 bases agree with TRBD1. The CDR3 coding sequence is TGTGCCAGCCGAGACAGGGGGTCCTACGAGCAGTACTTC. Translating it yields CASRDRGSYEQYF.